A single sample gave rise to the 9 T cell receptor beta chains below, sequenced in a study of neurological immune-mediated disorders. TCRdb reprocessed the 5' RACE reads with MiXCR, giving one entry per CDR3 protein. The table includes tens of thousands of distinct CDR3 sequences, roughly 26% detected once. The sample taken for sequencing was PBMCs. The receptors were gathered from a woman aged 70 to 79 in good health.

The rearrangement uses TRBV11-2 and TRBJ2-1, with D tentatively TRBD1 (5 bases). V lost 3 bases, J lost 2 bases, and 11 bases lay in between. The CDR3 consists of 15 residues. Germline CDR1 is SGHAT and CDR2 is FQNNGV. The CDR3 region is CASSFQGTAYNEQFF. CDR3 sequence (DNA): TGTGCCAGCAGCTTCCAGGGAACGGCCTACAATGAGCAGTTCTTC.

This clonotype was detected ten times or more. The chain recombines TRBV20-1 with TRBJ2-5; D not certain. Germline loops: CDR1 DFQATT, CDR2 SNEGSKA (reference sequence). This CDR3 spans 14 amino acids. Trimming stripped 0 bases from V and 3 bases from J, with 11 bases between. CDR3 in DNA: TGCAGTGCTAGAGATAGCCTTTCTAAAGAGACCCAGTACTTC. The encoded protein is CSARDSLSKETQYF.

There are many counts of this clonotype. V is TRBV12-3 or TRBV12-4 and J is TRBJ1-1, with 7 bases that match TRBD1. The CDR3 covers 12 residues. Trimming removed 5 bases from V and 10 bases from J; junction bases left unmatched: 7. The CDR3 is CASSLGAGGAFF. CDR3 DNA sequence: TGTGCCAGCAGTCTAGGGGCAGGGGGAGCTTTCTTT.

This clonotype was observed many times. The rearrangement joins TRBV3-1 to TRBJ1-1; D is unresolved. CDR3 size: 13 residues. V was pared by 4 bases and J by 3 bases, with 9 bases between. The germline gives CDR1 LGHDT, CDR2 YNNKEL (reference sequence). The CDR3 DNA is TGTGCCAGCAGCCCCGTGAGGGACACTGAAGCTTTCTTT. The encoded protein is CASSPVRDTEAFF. Variable domain in full (rest from reference TRBV3-1 and TRBJ1-1): DTAVSQTPKYLVTQMGNDKSIKCEQNLGHDTMYWYKQDSKKFLKIMFSYNNKELIINETVPNRFSPKSPDKAHLNLHINSLELGDSAVYFCASSPVRDTEAFFGQGTRLTVV.

This clonotype was detected once. J is TRBJ2-6 and V is TRBV5-6; D tentatively reads TRBD1 or TRBD2 (5 bases each). The V gene lost 0 bases and the J gene lost 3 bases, with 7 bases spanning the gap. Germline V CDR1 and CDR2: SGHDT, YYEEEE. This CDR3 spans 15 amino acids. The CDR3 coding sequence is TGTGCCAGCAGCTTGGGGGGGATTGGGGCCAACGTCCTGACTTTC. Translated, it gives CASSLGGIGANVLTF.

This clonotype was seen many times. The V and J genes are TRBV5-1 and TRBJ2-2; D ambiguous. V was pared by 0 bases and J by 5 bases, with 8 bases between. This CDR3 comprises 14 residues. In germline, CDR1 is SGHRS, CDR2 YFSETQ. The CDR3: CASSLVQNTGELFF. CDR3 DNA: TGCGCCAGCAGCTTGGTCCAGAATACCGGGGAGCTGTTTTTT.

This clonotype was counted many times. The rearrangement uses TRBV28 and TRBJ2-3, with unresolved D. Per the germline V gene, CDR1 is MDHEN and CDR2 is SYDVKM. The germline V and J ends were trimmed by 7 bases and 1 base, with 9 bases remaining between them. This CDR3 is 13 amino acids long. CDR3 loop: CASTQAGTDTQYF. CDR3 coding DNA: TGTGCCAGCACCCAGGCAGGCACAGATACGCAGTATTTT.

This clonotype was counted many times. The rearrangement uses TRBV2 and TRBJ2-1; 16 bases line up with TRBD2. After removal of 5 bases from V and 8 bases from J, the junction contained 3 bases not matched to a gene. The CDR3 runs 15 residues. Per germline, CDR1 SNHLY and CDR2 FYNNEI. CDR3 sequence reads: CASSMGLAGGDEQFF. The CDR3 DNA reads as TGTGCCAGCAGTATGGGACTAGCGGGAGGGGATGAGCAGTTCTTC.

Many counts were recorded for this clonotype. The genes are TRBV4-1 and TRBJ2-5; 14 bases fit TRBD2. CDR1 is MGHRA and CDR2 is YSYEKL in the germline V gene. The V segment lost 1 base and the J segment 5 bases; nucleotides outside the gene matches: 6. The CDR3 spans 17 residues. This CDR3 reads CASSQGGLAGVGETQYF. Written as DNA, the CDR3 is TGCGCCAGCAGCCAAGGGGGACTAGCGGGAGTGGGGGAGACCCAGTACTTC.